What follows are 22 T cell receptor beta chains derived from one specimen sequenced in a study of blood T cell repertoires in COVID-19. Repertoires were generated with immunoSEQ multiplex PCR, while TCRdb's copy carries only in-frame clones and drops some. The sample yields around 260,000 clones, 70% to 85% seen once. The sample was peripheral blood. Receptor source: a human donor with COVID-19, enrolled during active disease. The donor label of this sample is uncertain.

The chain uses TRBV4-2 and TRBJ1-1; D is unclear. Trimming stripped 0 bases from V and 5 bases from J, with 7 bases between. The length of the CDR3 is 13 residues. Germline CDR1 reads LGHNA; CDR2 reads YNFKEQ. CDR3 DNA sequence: TGTGCCAGCAGCCAAGATCACGGGACTGAAGCTTTCTTT. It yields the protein CASSQDHGTEAFF.

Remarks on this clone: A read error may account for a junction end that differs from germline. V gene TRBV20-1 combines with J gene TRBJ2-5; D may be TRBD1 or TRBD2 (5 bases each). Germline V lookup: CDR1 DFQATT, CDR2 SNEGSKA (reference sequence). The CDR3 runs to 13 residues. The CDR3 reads CSASGASSETQYF. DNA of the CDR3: TGCAGCGCTAGTGGGGCTAGCTCGGAGACCCAGTACTTC.

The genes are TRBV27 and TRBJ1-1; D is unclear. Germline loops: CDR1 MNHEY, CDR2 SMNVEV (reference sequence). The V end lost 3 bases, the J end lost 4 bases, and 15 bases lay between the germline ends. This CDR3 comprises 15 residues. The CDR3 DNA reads TGTGCCAGCAGTTTCCCCGGGTCCGGCGTCACTGAAGCTTTCTTT. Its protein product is CASSFPGSGVTEAFF.

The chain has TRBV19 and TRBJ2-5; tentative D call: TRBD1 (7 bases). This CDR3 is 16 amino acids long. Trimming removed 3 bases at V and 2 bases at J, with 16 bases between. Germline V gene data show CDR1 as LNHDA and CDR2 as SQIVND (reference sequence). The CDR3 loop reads CASSIVGGAGQETQYF. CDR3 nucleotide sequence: TGTGCCAGTAGTATCGTAGGGGGCGCGGGGCAAGAGACCCAGTACTTC.

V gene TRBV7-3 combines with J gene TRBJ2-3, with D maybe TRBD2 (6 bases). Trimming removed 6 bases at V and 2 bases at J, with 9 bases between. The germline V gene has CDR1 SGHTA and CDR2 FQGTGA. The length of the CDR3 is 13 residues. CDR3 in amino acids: CASRAGPTDTQYF. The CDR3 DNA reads TGTGCCAGCAGGGCGGGACCCACAGATACGCAGTATTTT.

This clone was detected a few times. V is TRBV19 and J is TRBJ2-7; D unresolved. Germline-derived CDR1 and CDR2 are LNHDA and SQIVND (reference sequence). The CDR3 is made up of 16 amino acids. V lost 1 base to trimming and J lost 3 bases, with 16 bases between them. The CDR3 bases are TGTGCCAGTAGTATAGCGGGTGCGCCGGTTTACTACGAGCAGTACTTC. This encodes CASSIAGAPVYYEQYF.

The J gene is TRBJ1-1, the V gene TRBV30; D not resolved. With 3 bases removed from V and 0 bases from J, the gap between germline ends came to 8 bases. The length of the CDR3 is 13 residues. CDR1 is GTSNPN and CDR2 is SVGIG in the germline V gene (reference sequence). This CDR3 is CAWSDTVNTEAFF. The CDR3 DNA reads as TGTGCCTGGAGCGATACAGTGAACACTGAAGCTTTCTTT. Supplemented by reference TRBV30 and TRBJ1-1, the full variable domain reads SQTIHQWPATLVQPVGSPLSLECTVEGTSNPNLYWYRQAAGRGLQLLFYSVGIGQISSEVPQNLSASRPQDRQFILSSKKLLLSDSGFYLCAWSDTVNTEAFFGQGTRLTVV.

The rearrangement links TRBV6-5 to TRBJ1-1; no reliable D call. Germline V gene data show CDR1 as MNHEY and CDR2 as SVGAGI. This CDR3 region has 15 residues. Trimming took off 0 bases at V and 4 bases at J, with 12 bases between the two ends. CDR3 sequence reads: CASSYSGRPFTEAFF. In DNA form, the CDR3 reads TGTGCCAGCAGTTACTCGGGGAGACCGTTCACTGAAGCTTTCTTT.

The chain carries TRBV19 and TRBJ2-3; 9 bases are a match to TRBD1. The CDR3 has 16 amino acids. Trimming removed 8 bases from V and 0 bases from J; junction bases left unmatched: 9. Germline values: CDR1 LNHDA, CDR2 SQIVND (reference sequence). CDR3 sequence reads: CASSMNRGRSTDTQYF. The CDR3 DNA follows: TGTGCCAGTTCAATGAACAGGGGGCGAAGCACAGATACGCAGTATTTT.

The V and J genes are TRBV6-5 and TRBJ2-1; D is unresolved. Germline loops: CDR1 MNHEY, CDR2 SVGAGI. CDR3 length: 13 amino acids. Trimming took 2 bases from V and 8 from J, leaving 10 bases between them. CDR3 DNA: TGTGCCAGCAGTTACCTCTCCGTTTATGAGCAGTTCTTC. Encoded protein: CASSYLSVYEQFF.

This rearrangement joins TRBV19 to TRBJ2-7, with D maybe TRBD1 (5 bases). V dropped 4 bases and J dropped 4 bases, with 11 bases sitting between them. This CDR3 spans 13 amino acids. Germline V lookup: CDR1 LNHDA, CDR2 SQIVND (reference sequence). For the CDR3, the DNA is TGTGCCAGTAGTAGAGACAGTTATTACGAGCAGTACTTC. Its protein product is CASSRDSYYEQYF.

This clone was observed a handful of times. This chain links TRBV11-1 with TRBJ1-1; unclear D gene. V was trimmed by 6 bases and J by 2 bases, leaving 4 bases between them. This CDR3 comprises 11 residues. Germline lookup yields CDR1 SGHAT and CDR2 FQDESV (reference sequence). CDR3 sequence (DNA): TGTGCCAGCAGGAGAAACACTGAAGCTTTCTTT. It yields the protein CASRRNTEAFF.

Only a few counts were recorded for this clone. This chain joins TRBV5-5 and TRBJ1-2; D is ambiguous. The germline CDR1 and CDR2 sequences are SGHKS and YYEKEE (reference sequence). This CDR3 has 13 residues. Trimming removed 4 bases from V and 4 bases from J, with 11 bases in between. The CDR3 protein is CASSPNGVYGYTF. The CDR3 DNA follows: TGTGCCAGCAGCCCGAACGGGGTCTATGGCTACACCTTC.

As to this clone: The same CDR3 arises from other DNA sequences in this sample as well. The CDR3, as DNA: TGTGCCAGCAGTAGGACAGACTACGAGCAGTACTTC. It is translated as CASSRTDYEQYF. This rearrangement joins TRBV12-3 or TRBV12-4 to TRBJ2-7, with D maybe TRBD1 (6 bases). This CDR3 has 12 amino acids. Trimming removed 5 bases at V and 3 bases at J, with 8 bases between.

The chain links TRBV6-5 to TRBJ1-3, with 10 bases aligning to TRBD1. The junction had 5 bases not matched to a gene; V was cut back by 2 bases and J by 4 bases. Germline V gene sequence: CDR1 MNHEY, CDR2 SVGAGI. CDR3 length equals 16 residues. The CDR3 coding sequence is TGTGCCAGCAGTTACGGGACAGGGGATTTAGGAAACACCATATATTTT. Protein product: CASSYGTGDLGNTIYF.

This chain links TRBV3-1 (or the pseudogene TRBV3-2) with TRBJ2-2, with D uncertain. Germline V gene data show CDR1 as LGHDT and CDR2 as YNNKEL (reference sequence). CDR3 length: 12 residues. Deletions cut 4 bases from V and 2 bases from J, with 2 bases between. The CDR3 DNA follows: TGTGCCAGCAGCCCAAACACCGGGGAGCTGTTTTTT. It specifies CASSPNTGELFF.

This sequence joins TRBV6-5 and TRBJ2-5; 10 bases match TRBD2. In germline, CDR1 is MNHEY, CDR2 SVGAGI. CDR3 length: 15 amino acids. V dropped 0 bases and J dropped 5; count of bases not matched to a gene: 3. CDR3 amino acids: CASSYSLAGGETQYF. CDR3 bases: TGTGCCAGCAGTTACTCGTTAGCGGGAGGTGAGACCCAGTACTTC.

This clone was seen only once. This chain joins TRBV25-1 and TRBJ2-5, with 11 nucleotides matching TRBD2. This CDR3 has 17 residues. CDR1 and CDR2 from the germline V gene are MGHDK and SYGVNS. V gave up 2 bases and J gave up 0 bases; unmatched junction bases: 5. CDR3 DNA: TGTGCCAGCAGTGAACTTGGGACTAGCGGTTACCAAGAGACCCAGTACTTC. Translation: CASSELGTSGYQETQYF.

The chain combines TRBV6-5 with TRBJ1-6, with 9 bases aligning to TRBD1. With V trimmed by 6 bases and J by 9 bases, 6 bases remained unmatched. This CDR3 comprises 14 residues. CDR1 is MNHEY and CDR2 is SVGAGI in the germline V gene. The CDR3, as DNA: TGTGCCAGCAGGGACAGGGGTATCCGTTCACCCCTCCACTTT. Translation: CASRDRGIRSPLHF.

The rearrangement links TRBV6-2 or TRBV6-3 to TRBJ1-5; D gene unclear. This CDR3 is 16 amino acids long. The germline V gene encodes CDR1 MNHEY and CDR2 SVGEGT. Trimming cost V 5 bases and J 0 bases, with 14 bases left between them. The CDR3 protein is CASSPPKRVSNQPQHF. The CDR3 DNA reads TGTGCCAGCAGTCCACCCAAACGGGTTAGCAATCAGCCCCAGCATTTT.

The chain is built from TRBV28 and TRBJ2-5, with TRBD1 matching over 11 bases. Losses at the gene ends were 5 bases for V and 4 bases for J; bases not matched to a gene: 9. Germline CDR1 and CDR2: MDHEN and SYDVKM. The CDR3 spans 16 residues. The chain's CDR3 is CASSLRTGGFGETQYF. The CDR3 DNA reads TGTGCCAGCAGTCTCCGGACAGGGGGCTTTGGAGAGACCCAGTACTTC.

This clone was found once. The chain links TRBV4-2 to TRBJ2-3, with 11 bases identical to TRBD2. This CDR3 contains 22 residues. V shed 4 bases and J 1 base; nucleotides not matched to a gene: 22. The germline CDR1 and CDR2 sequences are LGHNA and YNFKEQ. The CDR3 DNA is TGTGCCAGCAGCCCCACTGGGGGGGTACTAGCGGGAGTTAGTCGGGGCACAGATACGCAGTATTTT. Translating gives CASSPTGGVLAGVSRGTDTQYF.